This TCR beta chain was identified during a study of CD8+CD57+ T cells in acquired aplastic anemia. About the study: Sorting CD4+ and CD8+ cells gave DNA averaging roughly 3.5 ug.

The CDR3 spans 12 residues. V lost 3 bases to trimming and J lost 4 bases, with 4 bases between them. Germline-derived CDR1 and CDR2 are LNHNV and YYDKDF (reference sequence). Researchers used genomic DNA as the template to profile TCR beta VDJ and CDR3. TCRdb passed the reads through MiXCR, listing each CDR3 protein once. The sample records a few hundred thousand distinct CDR3 sequences, 55% to 60% being singletons. This sequence originates from a human donor with severe aplastic anemia or a healthy control (not recorded which). The sequenced sample consisted of sorted CD4+, CD8+, or CD8+CD57+ T cells (not recorded which) from PBMCs. The chain carries TRBV15 and TRBJ2-1; D uncertain. The CDR3: CATSSQYNEQFF. The DNA of the CDR3 is TGTGCCACCAGCAGCCAGTACAATGAGCAGTTCTTC.